Presented here are 21 T cell receptor beta chains from one specimen sequenced in a study of breast tumors, draining lymph nodes, adjacent tissues. The lymph nodes were axillary draining lymph nodes from breast cancer patients. TCRdb itself ran the multiplex PCR reads through MiXCR, one entry per CDR3 protein. The sample consists of some 230,000 distinct CDR3 sequences, less than 40% of them appearing once. The sample was axillary lymph node tissue. These receptors came from a female donor with breast cancer. Some clones in this sample may be carry-over from other donors' samples.

This clonotype appeared once. This chain connects TRBV25-1 to TRBJ1-3, with 9 bases fitting TRBD1. J lost 0 bases, V lost 7 bases, and 7 bases had no gene match. Germline CDR1 and CDR2: MGHDK and SYGVNS. The CDR3 spans 16 residues. CDR3: CASITEDRGSGNTIYF. The CDR3 nucleotides are TGTGCCAGCATTACAGAGGACAGGGGCTCTGGAAACACCATATATTTT.

This clonotype was detected only a few times. A much larger clone lies one base from this, so it may be a read error. V is TRBV13 and J is TRBJ2-2; D gene uncertain. The germline CDR1 and CDR2 sequences are PRHDT and FYEKMQ (reference sequence). V was trimmed by 5 bases and J by 4 bases, leaving 11 bases between them. This CDR3 is 14 amino acids long. As DNA, the CDR3 is TGTGCCAGCAGCCGTGGGAAGAGCACCGGGGAGCTGTTTTTT. As protein: CASSRGKSTGELFF.

This clonotype was recorded at least ten times. This chain links TRBV5-8 with TRBJ1-2, with D hard to call. The CDR3 consists of 14 residues. V lost 4 bases and J lost 4, with 14 bases in between. Per the germline V gene, CDR1 is SGHTS and CDR2 is YDEGEE. The CDR3 DNA sequence: TGTGCCAGCAGCCGCGCCCCGACATTCTATGGCTACACCTTC. Translated: CASSRAPTFYGYTF.

This clonotype was counted at least ten times. V is TRBV9 and J is TRBJ2-1; tentatively, D is TRBD2 (5 bases). The CDR3 runs to 14 residues. The germline V gene has CDR1 SGDLS and CDR2 YYNGEE. The germline V and J ends were trimmed by 1 base and 0 bases, with 5 bases remaining between them. The chain's CDR3 is CASSVSGSYNEQFF. The DNA for the CDR3 is TGTGCCAGCAGCGTAAGCGGCTCCTACAATGAGCAGTTCTTC.

Many counts were recorded for this clonotype. This chain links TRBV2 with TRBJ1-5; 7 positions agree with TRBD1. The CDR3 is 14 residues long. The V gene end was trimmed by 3 bases and the J gene end by 2 bases; junction bases not matched to a gene: 1. Germline V CDR1 and CDR2: SNHLY, FYNNEI. The CDR3 region is CASSDRGGNQPQHF. In nucleotides, the CDR3 is TGTGCCAGCAGTGACAGGGGGGGCAATCAGCCCCAGCATTTT.

This clonotype was counted only a few times. This could be a read error, since a much larger clone is one nucleotide away. The J gene is TRBJ2-7, the V gene TRBV9; D is ambiguous. The CDR3 has 10 amino acids. The germline V gene has CDR1 SGDLS and CDR2 YYNGEE. The CDR3 DNA follows: TGTGCCAGCATCCCAAGAGCGCCGCACTTC. Translated, it gives CASIPRAPHF.

This clonotype was seen at least ten times. The V gene is TRBV4-2, the J gene TRBJ2-7; no definite D call. The CDR3 covers 13 residues. Trimming stripped 0 bases from V and 2 bases from J, with 5 bases between. Germline-derived CDR1 and CDR2 are LGHNA and YNFKEQ. CDR3 bases: TGTGCCAGCAGCCAAGAACGGGCCTACGAGCAGTACTTC. Its translation is CASSQERAYEQYF.

The rearrangement uses TRBV2 and TRBJ1-2; 7 bases are shared with TRBD1. The CDR3 has 16 residues. Trimming removed 6 bases from V and 4 bases from J; junction bases left unmatched: 14. CDR1 and CDR2 (germline): SNHLY, FYNNEI. CDR3 sequence: CASRPAGHQGGYGYTF. The CDR3 DNA reads TGTGCCAGCAGGCCCGCCGGTCATCAGGGGGGCTATGGCTACACCTTC.

This rearrangement joins TRBV9 to TRBJ2-3; TRBD2 agrees at 9 bases. The CDR3 loop spans 16 amino acids. CDR1 is SGDLS and CDR2 is YYNGEE in the germline V gene. The junction had 9 bases not matched to a gene; V was cut back by 4 bases and J by 3 bases. The CDR3 coding sequence is TGTGCCAGCAGCCAGACTAGCGGCCTTGGTACAGATACGCAGTATTTT. Translation: CASSQTSGLGTDTQYF.

Of note for this clonotype: The junction shows a germline mismatch at one end, possibly a read error. CDR3 in amino acids: CASSFGTSASRLETLYF. Written as DNA, the CDR3 is TGTGCCAGCAGCTTCGGGACTAGCGCGAGTCGGTTGGAGACCCTGTACTTC. The rearrangement links TRBV11-3 to TRBJ2-5; 10 bases fit TRBD2. Germline V lookup: CDR1 SGHNT, CDR2 YENEEA. The CDR3 consists of 17 residues.

V and J are TRBV6-1 and TRBJ2-3; tentative D call: TRBD2 (6 bases). CDR1 MNHNS and CDR2 SASEGT come from the germline V gene. V was pared by 7 bases and J by 6 bases, with 14 bases between. The CDR3 has 13 residues. The CDR3 DNA sequence: TGTGCCAGCACAAATTGGGGGAGGGATACGCAGTATTTT. This translates into CASTNWGRDTQYF.

The chain combines TRBV4-2 with TRBJ2-1, with 12 bases aligning to TRBD2. The CDR3 contains 16 residues. Losses at the gene ends were 1 base for V and 7 bases for J; bases not matched to a gene: 5. Germline V gene lookup returns CDR1 LGHNA and CDR2 YNFKEQ. The CDR3 DNA sequence: TGTGCCAGCAGCCAAGCCGGGACTAGCGGGCTAAATGAGCAGTTCTTC. Translation: CASSQAGTSGLNEQFF.

This clonotype was counted many times. V and J are TRBV7-8 and TRBJ2-5; D call uncertain. The CDR3 loop spans 15 amino acids. V shed 0 bases and J shed 7 bases, with 15 bases lying between them. CDR1 is SGHVS, CDR2 FQNEAQ, per germline. DNA of the CDR3: TGTGCCAGCAGCTTAGCGTTGGGGAACCCGGGGACCCAGTACTTC. Translation gives CASSLALGNPGTQYF. The full variable domain, with the rest looked up from reference TRBV7-8 and TRBJ2-5, is GAGVSQSPRYKVAKRGQDVALRCDPISGHVSLFWYQQALGQGPEFLTYFQNEAQLDKSGLPSDRFFAERPEGSVSTLKIQRTQQEDSAVYLCASSLALGNPGTQYFGPGTRLLVL.

This chain links TRBV6-6 with TRBJ2-7; 9 bases map to TRBD1. There are 15 residues in the CDR3. V lost 5 bases, J lost 3 bases, and 8 bases stayed unmatched. CDR1 is MNHNY, CDR2 SVGAGI, per germline (reference sequence). CDR3 loop: CASSPPGTGRYEQYF. The CDR3 nucleotides are TGTGCCAGCAGTCCACCCGGGACAGGGCGCTACGAGCAGTACTTC.

About this clonotype itself: A much larger clonotype is one base distant, so this may be a read error. V gene TRBV12-5 combines with J gene TRBJ2-2; maybe TRBD2 (5 bases). CDR3 length: 14 residues. CDR1 and CDR2 (germline): LGHNT, FRNRAP. CDR3 loop: CASSLERVAGELFF. The CDR3 DNA reads as TGTGCTAGTAGTTTGGAGAGGGTCGCCGGGGAGCTGTTTTTT.

This clonotype was counted many times. The V and J genes are TRBV2 and TRBJ2-5; D is ambiguous. The ends were cut back, 2 bases at V and 5 bases at J, with 9 bases in the middle. CDR1 SNHLY and CDR2 FYNNEI come from the germline V gene. The CDR3 consists of 13 residues. The CDR3 nucleotides read TGTGCCAGCAGTGAAAAAGGGCTTGAGACCCAGTACTTC. This codes for CASSEKGLETQYF. The full variable domain, completed using reference TRBV2 and TRBJ2-5, is EPEVTQTPSHQVTQMGQEVILRCVPISNHLYFYWYRQILGQKVEFLVSFYNNEISEKSEIFDDQFSVERPDGSNFTLKIRSTKLEDSAMYFCASSEKGLETQYFGPGTRLLVL.

The sample holds many counts of this clonotype. This chain joins TRBV24-1 and TRBJ1-2; D may be TRBD1 (5 bases). Germline loops: CDR1 KGHDR, CDR2 SFDVKD. V lost 0 bases and J 4 bases, leaving 8 bases between the germline ends. CDR3 length: 14 residues. CDR3 amino acids: CATSDLRQSYGYTF. The CDR3 DNA is TGTGCCACCAGTGATTTGCGACAGAGCTATGGCTACACCTTC.

About this clonotype: This could be a read error, since a much larger clone is one nucleotide away. This rearrangement joins TRBV5-8 to TRBJ2-2, with D perhaps assigned TRBD1 or TRBD2 (5 bases each). Trimming shortened V by 2 bases and J by 4 bases, and 9 bases separated the two germline ends. Germline CDR1 is SGHTS and CDR2 is YDEGEE. The CDR3 extends over 14 amino acids. The CDR3 region has the DNA TGTGCCAGCAGCTTCGAGGGGAGCACCGGGGAGCTGTTTTTT. It encodes CASSFEGSTGELFF.

This clonotype has more than one count but fewer than ten. This may be a read error, as it is one base from a much larger clone. The conserved closing phenylalanine or tryptophan is absent in this CDR3, likely reflecting a read error. The genes are TRBV7-2 and TRBJ1-2; weak D call: TRBD1 (5 bases). The CDR3 extends over 14 amino acids. Deletions cut 1 base from V and 3 bases from J, with 9 bases between. CDR1 is SGHTA and CDR2 is FQGNSA in the germline V gene. CDR3 DNA: TGTGCCAGCAGCTTAGTGGGAGGGGACTATGGCTACACCCTC. This codes for CASSLVGGDYGYTL.

This clonotype appeared many times. The chain recombines TRBV6-5 with TRBJ2-3, with 8 bases identical to TRBD1. Germline V gene sequence: CDR1 MNHEY, CDR2 SVGAGI. There are 13 residues in the CDR3. V lost 5 bases and J lost 6; bases outside the gene matches: 4. The CDR3: CASSTDRVDTQYF. In DNA, the CDR3 is TGTGCCAGCAGTACGGACAGGGTGGATACGCAGTATTTT.

This clonotype was seen many times. The V and J genes are TRBV20-1 and TRBJ2-2; 11 bases match TRBD2. CDR1 and CDR2 from the germline V gene are DFQATT and SNEGSKA (reference sequence). Germline trimming cut 2 bases from V and 5 bases from J; bases unmatched to any gene: 1. This CDR3 region has 14 residues. CDR3 sequence reads: CSARTSGSTGELFF. In nucleotides, the CDR3 is TGCAGTGCTAGAACTAGCGGGAGTACCGGGGAGCTGTTTTTT.